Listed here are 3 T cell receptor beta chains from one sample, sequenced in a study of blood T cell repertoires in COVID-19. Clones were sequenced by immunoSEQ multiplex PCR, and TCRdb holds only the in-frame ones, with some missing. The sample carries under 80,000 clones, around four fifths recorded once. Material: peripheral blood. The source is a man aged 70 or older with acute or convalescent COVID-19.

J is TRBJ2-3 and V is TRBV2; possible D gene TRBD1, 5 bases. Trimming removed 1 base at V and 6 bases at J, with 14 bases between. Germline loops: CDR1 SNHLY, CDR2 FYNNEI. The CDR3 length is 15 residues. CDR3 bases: TGTGCCAGCAGTGAAGGCGGCCCTCCAGGGGATACGCAGTATTTT. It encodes CASSEGGPPGDTQYF.

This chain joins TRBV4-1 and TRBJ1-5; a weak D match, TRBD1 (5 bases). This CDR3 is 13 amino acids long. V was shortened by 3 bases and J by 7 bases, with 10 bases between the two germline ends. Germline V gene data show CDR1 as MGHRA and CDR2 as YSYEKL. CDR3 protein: CASSHGRGQPQHF. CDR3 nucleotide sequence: TGCGCCAGCAGCCACGGACGGGGGCAGCCCCAGCATTTT.

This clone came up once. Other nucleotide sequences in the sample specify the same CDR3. CDR3 loop: CASSPGGGDSPLHF. In DNA, the CDR3 is TGTGCCAGCAGTCCTGGGGGGGGCGATTCACCCCTCCACTTT. This chain uses TRBV28 with TRBJ1-6, with D possibly being TRBD1 (6 bases). The CDR3 consists of 14 residues. The ends were cut back, 5 bases at V and 8 bases at J, with 13 bases in the middle. The germline V gene has CDR1 MDHEN and CDR2 SYDVKM.